These 5 T cell receptor beta chains came from one sample sequenced in a study of memory CD4+ T cells and cytomegalovirus serostatus. Using immunoSEQ multiplex PCR, the repertoire was profiled, and TCRdb retains in-frame clones only, with some absent. The table records roughly 67,000 clones, roughly three quarters of them present only once. The sort gate was single viable CD3+CD4+CD8-CD45RO+ cells for memory CD4+ T cells. The specimen was memory CD4+ T cells from blood. These receptors came from an adult in good health and CMV-seropositive.

The chain joins TRBV10-3 to TRBJ1-5, with D perhaps TRBD1 (6 bases). Trimming shortened V by 5 bases and J by 1 base, and 12 bases separated the two germline ends. CDR1 is ENHRY, CDR2 SYGVKD, per germline. The CDR3 has 15 amino acids. The DNA of the CDR3 is TGTGCCATCAGTCCTACAGGGACCAGCAATCAGCCCCAGCATTTT. Translating gives CAISPTGTSNQPQHF.

The genes are TRBV7-9 and TRBJ2-1; the D is unclear. This CDR3 spans 13 amino acids. The ends were cut back, 5 bases at V and 7 bases at J, with 12 bases in the middle. The germline CDR1 and CDR2 sequences are SEHNR and FQNEAQ (reference sequence). CDR3 region: CASSPNAFNEQFF. Written as DNA, the CDR3 is TGTGCCAGCAGCCCTAACGCTTTTAATGAGCAGTTCTTC.

CDR3 amino acids: CAWRAPGQLNTEAFF. The CDR3 region has the DNA TGTGCCTGGAGGGCCCCGGGACAGTTGAACACTGAAGCTTTCTTT. This rearrangement joins TRBV30 to TRBJ1-1; 7 nucleotides align to TRBD1. The CDR3 contains 15 residues. Germline V lookup: CDR1 GTSNPN, CDR2 SVGIG (reference sequence). J lost 0 bases, V lost 3 bases, and 7 bases had no gene match.

The chain is built from TRBV29-1 and TRBJ1-2; 10 bases agree with TRBD1. Germline CDR1 is SQVTM and CDR2 is ANQGSEA. V lost 4 bases and J lost 3; bases outside the gene matches: 8. The CDR3 is made up of 15 amino acids. The chain's CDR3 is CSVGAVGQGDYGYTF. The DNA of the CDR3 is TGCAGCGTTGGGGCTGTCGGACAGGGGGACTATGGCTACACCTTC. The whole variable domain, remainder taken from reference TRBV29-1 and TRBJ1-2, is SAVISQKPSRDICQRGTSLTIQCQVDSQVTMMFWYRQQPGQSLTLIATANQGSEATYESGFVIDKFPISRPNLTFSTLTVSNMSPEDSSIYLCSVGAVGQGDYGYTFGSGTRLTVV.

The rearrangement links TRBV15 to TRBJ2-4; 8 bases are a match to TRBD1. Germline loops: CDR1 LNHNV, CDR2 YYDKDF (reference sequence). The CDR3 loop spans 16 amino acids. The junction had 6 bases not matched to a gene; V was cut back by 4 bases and J by 1 base. The CDR3 sequence is CATSKGTGYAKNIQYF. The CDR3 DNA follows: TGTGCCACCAGCAAAGGGACAGGTTATGCCAAAAACATTCAGTACTTC. Supplemented by reference TRBV15 and TRBJ2-4, the full variable domain reads DAMVIQNPRYQVTQFGKPVTLSCSQTLNHNVMYWYQQKSSQAPKLLFHYYDKDFNNEADTPDNFQSRRPNTSFCFLDIRSPGLGDTAMYLCATSKGTGYAKNIQYFGAGTRLSVL.